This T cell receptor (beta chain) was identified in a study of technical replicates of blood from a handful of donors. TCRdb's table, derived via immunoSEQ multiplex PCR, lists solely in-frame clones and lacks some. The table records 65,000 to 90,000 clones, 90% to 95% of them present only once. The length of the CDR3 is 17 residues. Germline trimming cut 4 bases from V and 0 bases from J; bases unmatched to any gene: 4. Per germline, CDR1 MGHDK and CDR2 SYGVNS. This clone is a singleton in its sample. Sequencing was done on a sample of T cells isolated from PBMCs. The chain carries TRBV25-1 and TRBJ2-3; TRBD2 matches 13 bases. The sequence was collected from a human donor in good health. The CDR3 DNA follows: TGTGCCAGCAGTGGAGGACTAGCGGGGGCCAGCACAGATACGCAGTATTTT. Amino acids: CASSGGLAGASTDTQYF.